This T cell receptor beta chain was found in a study of response to subunit inactivated influenza vaccine. Per the germline V gene, CDR1 is LNHDA and CDR2 is SQIVND (reference sequence). J was trimmed by 6 bases and V by 8 bases; bases with no gene match: 11. The CDR3 spans 14 residues. This clonotype came up a few times. Via MiXCR, TCRdb re-called the RT-PCR reads, giving one row per CDR3 protein. The data show a few hundred thousand distinct CDR3 sequences, with about 10% seen just once and roughly 9.6% held by the top ten. The same data also went into a second study, on T cells expressing NK-cell markers. That source adds: Scientists made TCR beta cDNA using 5'RACE template switching with UMIs.

This specimen consisted of PBMCs from blood, obtained on the day of vaccination. The TCR was taken from a man aged 50-60 years who received an inactivated influenza vaccine. The rearrangement joins TRBV19 to TRBJ2-7; 9 nucleotides agree with TRBD2. The CDR3 sequence is CASREAGGFGEQYF. The CDR3 coding sequence is TGTGCCAGTCGGGAAGCGGGGGGCTTCGGCGAGCAGTACTTC.